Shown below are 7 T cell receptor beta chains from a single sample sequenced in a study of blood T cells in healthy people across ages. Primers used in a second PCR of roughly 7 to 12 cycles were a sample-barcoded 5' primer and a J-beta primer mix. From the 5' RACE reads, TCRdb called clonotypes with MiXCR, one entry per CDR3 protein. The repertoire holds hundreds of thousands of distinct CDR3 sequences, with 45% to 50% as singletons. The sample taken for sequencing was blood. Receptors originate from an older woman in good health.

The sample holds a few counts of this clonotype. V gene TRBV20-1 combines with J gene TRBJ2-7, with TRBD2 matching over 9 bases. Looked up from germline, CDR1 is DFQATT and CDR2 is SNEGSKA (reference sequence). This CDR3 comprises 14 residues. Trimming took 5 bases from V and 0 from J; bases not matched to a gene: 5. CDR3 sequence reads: CSAVDSGSSYEQYF. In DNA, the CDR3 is TGCAGTGCTGTAGATAGCGGGAGCTCCTACGAGCAGTACTTC.

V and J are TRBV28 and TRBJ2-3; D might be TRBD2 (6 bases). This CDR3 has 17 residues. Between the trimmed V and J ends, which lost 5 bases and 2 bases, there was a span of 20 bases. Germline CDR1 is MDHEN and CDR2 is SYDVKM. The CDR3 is CASSHRSGLHYTDTQYF. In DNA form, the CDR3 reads TGTGCCAGCAGTCACCGATCGGGACTCCACTACACAGATACGCAGTATTTT.

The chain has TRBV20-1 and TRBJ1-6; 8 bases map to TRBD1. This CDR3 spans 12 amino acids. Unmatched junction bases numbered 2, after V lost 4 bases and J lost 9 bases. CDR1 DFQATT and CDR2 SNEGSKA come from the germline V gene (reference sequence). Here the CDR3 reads CSAMDRVSPLHF. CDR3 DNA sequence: TGCAGTGCTATGGACAGGGTTTCACCCCTCCACTTT.

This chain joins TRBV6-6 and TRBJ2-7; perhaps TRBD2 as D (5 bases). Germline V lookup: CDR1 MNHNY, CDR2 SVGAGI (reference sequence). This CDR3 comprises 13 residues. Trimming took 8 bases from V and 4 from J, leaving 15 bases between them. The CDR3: CASLAETGYEQYF. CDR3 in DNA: TGTGCCAGCTTAGCCGAGACGGGGTACGAGCAGTACTTC.

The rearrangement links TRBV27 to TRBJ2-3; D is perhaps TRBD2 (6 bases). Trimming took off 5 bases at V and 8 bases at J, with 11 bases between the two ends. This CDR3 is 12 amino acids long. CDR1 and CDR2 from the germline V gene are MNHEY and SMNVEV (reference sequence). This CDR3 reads CASSPTSSTQYF. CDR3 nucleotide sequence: TGTGCCAGCAGTCCGACTAGTTCTACGCAGTATTTT.

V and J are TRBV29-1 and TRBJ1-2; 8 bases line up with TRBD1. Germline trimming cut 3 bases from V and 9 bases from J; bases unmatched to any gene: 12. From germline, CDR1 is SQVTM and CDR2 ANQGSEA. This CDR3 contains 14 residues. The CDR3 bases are TGCAGCGTTGAGAGGGGACAGGAAGGCTTTAGCTACACCTTC. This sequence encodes CSVERGQEGFSYTF. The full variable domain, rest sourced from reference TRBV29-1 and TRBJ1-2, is SAVISQKPSRDICQRGTSLTIQCQVDSQVTMMFWYRQQPGQSLTLIATANQGSEATYESGFVIDKFPISRPNLTFSTLTVSNMSPEDSSIYLCSVERGQEGFSYTFGSGTRLTVV.

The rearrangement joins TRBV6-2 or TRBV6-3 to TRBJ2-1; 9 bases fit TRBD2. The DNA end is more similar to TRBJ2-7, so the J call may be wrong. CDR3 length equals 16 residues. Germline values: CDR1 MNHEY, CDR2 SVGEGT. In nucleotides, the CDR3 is TGTGCCAGCAGTCTCCTAGCGGGGTACTCCTACAATGAGCAGTACTTC. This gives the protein CASSLLAGYSYNEQYF.